A single sample gave rise to the 9 T cell receptor beta chains below, sequenced in a study of blood T cell repertoires in COVID-19 (dated by TCRdb to 2020 to 2021). Library preparation used the immunoSEQ multiplex PCR assay. Sourced from immuneACCESS, this table was stored by TCRdb with only in-frame sequences that have V and J called. A share of the clones is absent; for the studies checked, an unresolved V gene accounts for under half, and the remainder has no known explanation. Present in this sample are around 100,000 clones, around four fifths of which were seen just once. The ten largest clonotypes hold about 12% of the sample. The sample consisted of peripheral blood. The receptors here all came from a woman aged 70-85 years with acute or convalescent COVID-19.

CDR3 nucleotide sequence: TGTGCCAGCAGTGGTATAGAGCCACCCCTCCACTTT. This sequence encodes CASSGIEPPLHF. The genes are TRBV2 and TRBJ1-6; D is undetermined. Trimming pared 4 bases from V and 11 bases from J, leaving 9 bases between. The CDR3 spans 12 residues. Per the germline V gene, CDR1 is SNHLY and CDR2 is FYNNEI.

This chain uses TRBV13 with TRBJ2-1; 7 bases match TRBD2. The CDR3 totals 14 residues. Germline trimming cut 3 bases from V and 7 bases from J; bases unmatched to any gene: 6. Germline V gene data show CDR1 as PRHDT and CDR2 as FYEKMQ (reference sequence). This chain's CDR3 is CASSFAGVLNEQFF. CDR3 coding DNA: TGTGCCAGCAGCTTTGCGGGGGTCTTGAATGAGCAGTTCTTC.

This chain joins TRBV27 and TRBJ2-1, with D perhaps matching TRBD2 (6 bases). The V gene lost 1 base and the J gene lost 8 bases, with 12 bases spanning the gap. Germline V gene sequence: CDR1 MNHEY, CDR2 SMNVEV (reference sequence). This CDR3 has 14 residues. The CDR3 protein is CASSLWRAGDEQFF. The CDR3 nucleotides read TGTGCCAGCAGTTTATGGAGGGCTGGCGATGAGCAGTTCTTC.

This clone was counted only a few times. The chain employs TRBV5-4 and TRBJ1-1; D not resolved. The CDR3 extends over 15 amino acids. The germline CDR1 and CDR2 sequences are SGHNT and YYREEE (reference sequence). V dropped 4 bases and J dropped 1 base, with 14 bases sitting between them. In DNA form, the CDR3 reads TGTGCCAGCAGCACTTACCTACTACAGAACACTGAAGCTTTCTTT. Translating it yields CASSTYLLQNTEAFF.

This rearrangement joins TRBV9 to TRBJ1-4; the match to TRBD1 covers 9 bases. V was clipped by 3 bases and J by 1 base; unmatched bases: 4. The CDR3 covers 16 residues. Looked up from germline, CDR1 is SGDLS and CDR2 is YYNGEE. The CDR3 region has the DNA TGTGCCAGCAGCGAAGACAGGGGGGTAACTAATGAAAAACTGTTTTTT. It translates to CASSEDRGVTNEKLFF.

The chain links TRBV15 to TRBJ1-2; D perhaps matches TRBD1 (5 bases). Per germline, CDR1 LNHNV and CDR2 YYDKDF (reference sequence). There are 13 residues in the CDR3. V was pared by 5 bases and J by 4 bases, with 11 bases between. This CDR3 reads CATSVGDSYGYTF. Here the CDR3 DNA reads TGTGCCACCAGCGTAGGGGATAGCTATGGCTACACCTTC.

This sequence joins TRBV5-1 and TRBJ1-3; unclear D gene. The CDR3 covers 15 residues. V shed 2 bases and J shed 0 bases, with 9 bases lying between them. Germline lookup yields CDR1 SGHRS and CDR2 YFSETQ. The CDR3 nucleotides are TGCGCCAGCAGCTTAGGAGAGAGCTCTGGAAACACCATATATTTT. Its protein is CASSLGESSGNTIYF. The complete variable domain, with remaining parts taken from reference TRBV5-1 and TRBJ1-3, reads KAGVTQTPRYLIKTRGQQVTLSCSPISGHRSVSWYQQTPGQGLQFLFEYFSETQRNKGNFPGRFSGRQFSNSRSEMNVSTLELGDSALYLCASSLGESSGNTIYFGEGSWLTVV.

The gene calls are TRBV10-3 and TRBJ2-7, with 10 nucleotides matching TRBD2. V was clipped by 8 bases and J by 4 bases; unmatched bases: 8. The CDR3 is made up of 14 amino acids. Looked up from germline, CDR1 is ENHRY and CDR2 is SYGVKD. The DNA of the CDR3 is TGTGCCATCGGGGTAGCGGGGGGTTCATACGAGCAGTACTTC. Translation: CAIGVAGGSYEQYF.

The V and J genes are TRBV28 and TRBJ2-5, with TRBD1 matching over 9 bases. CDR1 and CDR2 from the germline V gene are MDHEN and SYDVKM. Trimming cost V 4 bases and J 2 bases; bases outside gene matches: 11. The CDR3 is 17 residues long. The CDR3 region is CASSYAGGTGLQETQYF. In nucleotides, the CDR3 is TGTGCCAGCAGTTATGCGGGCGGGACAGGGTTACAAGAGACCCAGTACTTC.